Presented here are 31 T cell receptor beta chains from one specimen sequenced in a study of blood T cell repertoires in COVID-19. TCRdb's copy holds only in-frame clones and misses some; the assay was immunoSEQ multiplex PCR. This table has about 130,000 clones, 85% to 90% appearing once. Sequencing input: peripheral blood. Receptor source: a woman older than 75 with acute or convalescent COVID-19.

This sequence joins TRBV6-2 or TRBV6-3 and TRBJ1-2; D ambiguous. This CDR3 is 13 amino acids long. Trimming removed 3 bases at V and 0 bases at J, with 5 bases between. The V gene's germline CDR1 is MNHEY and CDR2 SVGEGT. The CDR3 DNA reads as TGTGCCAGCAGTTATATAGCTAACTATGGCTACACCTTC. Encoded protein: CASSYIANYGYTF.

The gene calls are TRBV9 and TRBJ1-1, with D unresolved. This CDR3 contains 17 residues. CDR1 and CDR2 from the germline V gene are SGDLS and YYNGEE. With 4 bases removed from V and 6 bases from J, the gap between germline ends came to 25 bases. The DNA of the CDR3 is TGTGCCAGCAGCCCCCACCCCTCACCCAAGATGGGAGCTGAAGCTTTCTTT. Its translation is CASSPHPSPKMGAEAFF.

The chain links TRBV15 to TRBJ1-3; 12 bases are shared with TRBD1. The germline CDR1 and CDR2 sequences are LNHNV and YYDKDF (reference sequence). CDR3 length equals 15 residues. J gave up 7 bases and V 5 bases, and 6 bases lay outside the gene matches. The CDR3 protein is CATSPRDRGHNTIYF. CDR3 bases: TGTGCCACCAGCCCTCGGGACAGGGGGCACAACACCATATATTTT. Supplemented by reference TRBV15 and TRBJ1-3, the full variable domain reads DAMVIQNPRYQVTQFGKPVTLSCSQTLNHNVMYWYQQKSSQAPKLLFHYYDKDFNNEADTPDNFQSRRPNTSFCFLDIRSPGLGDTAMYLCATSPRDRGHNTIYFGEGSWLTVV.

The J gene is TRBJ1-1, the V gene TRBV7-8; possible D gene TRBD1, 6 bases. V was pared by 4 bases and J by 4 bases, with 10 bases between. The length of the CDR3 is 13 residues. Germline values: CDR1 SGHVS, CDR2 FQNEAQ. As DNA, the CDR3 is TGTGCCAGCAGCTACCAGGACAGCACTGAAGCTTTCTTT. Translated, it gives CASSYQDSTEAFF.

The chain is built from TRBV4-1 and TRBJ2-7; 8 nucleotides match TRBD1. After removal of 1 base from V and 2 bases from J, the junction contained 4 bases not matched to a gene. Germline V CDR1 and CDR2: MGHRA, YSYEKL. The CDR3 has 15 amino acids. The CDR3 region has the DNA TGCGCCAGCAGCCAAGGGGTGGACAGGGCCTACGAGCAGTACTTC. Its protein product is CASSQGVDRAYEQYF.

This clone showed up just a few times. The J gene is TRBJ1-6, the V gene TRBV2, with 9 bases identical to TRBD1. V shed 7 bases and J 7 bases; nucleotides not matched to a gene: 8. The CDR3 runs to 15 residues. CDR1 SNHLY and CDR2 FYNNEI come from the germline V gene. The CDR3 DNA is TGTGCCAGCACCTTGTCCGGACAGGGGAATTCACCCCTCCACTTT. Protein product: CASTLSGQGNSPLHF.

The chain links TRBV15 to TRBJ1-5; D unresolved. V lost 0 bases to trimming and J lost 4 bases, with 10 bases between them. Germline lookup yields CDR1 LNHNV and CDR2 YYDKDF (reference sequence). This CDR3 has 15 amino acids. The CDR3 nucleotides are TGTGCCACCAGCAGAGATCGTGAGGGAAATCAGCCCCAGCATTTT. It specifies CATSRDREGNQPQHF. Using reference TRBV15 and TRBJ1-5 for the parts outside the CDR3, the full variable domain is DAMVIQNPRYQVTQFGKPVTLSCSQTLNHNVMYWYQQKSSQAPKLLFHYYDKDFNNEADTPDNFQSRRPNTSFCFLDIRSPGLGDTAMYLCATSRDREGNQPQHFGDGTRLSIL.

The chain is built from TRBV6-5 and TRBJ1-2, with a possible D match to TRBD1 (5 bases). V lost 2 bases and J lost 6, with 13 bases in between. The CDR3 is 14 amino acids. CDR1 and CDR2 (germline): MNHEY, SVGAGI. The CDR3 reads CASSYQGAQNGYTF. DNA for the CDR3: TGTGCCAGCAGTTACCAAGGGGCTCAAAATGGCTACACCTTC.

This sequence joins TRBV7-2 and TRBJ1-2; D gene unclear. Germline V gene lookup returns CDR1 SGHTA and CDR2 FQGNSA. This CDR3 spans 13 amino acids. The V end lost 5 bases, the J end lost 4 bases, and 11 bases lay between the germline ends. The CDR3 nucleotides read TGTGCCAGCAGCCTAACAGAAAGCTATGGCTACACCTTC. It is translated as CASSLTESYGYTF.

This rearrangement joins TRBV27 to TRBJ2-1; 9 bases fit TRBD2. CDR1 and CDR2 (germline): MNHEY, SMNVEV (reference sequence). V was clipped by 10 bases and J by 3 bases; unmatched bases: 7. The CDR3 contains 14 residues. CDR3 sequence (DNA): TGTGCCACCACTCCAGCGGGGGGCTACAATGAGCAGTTCTTC. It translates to CATTPAGGYNEQFF.

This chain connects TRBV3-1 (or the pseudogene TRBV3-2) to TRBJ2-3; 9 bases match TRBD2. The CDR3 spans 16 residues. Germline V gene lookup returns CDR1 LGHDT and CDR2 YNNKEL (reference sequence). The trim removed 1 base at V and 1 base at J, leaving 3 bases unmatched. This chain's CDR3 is CASSQVAGVGTDTQYF. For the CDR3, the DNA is TGTGCCAGCAGCCAAGTAGCGGGGGTGGGCACAGATACGCAGTATTTT.

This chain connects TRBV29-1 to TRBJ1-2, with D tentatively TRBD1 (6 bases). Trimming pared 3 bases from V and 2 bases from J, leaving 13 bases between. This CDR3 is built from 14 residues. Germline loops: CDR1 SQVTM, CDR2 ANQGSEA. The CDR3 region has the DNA TGCAGCGTTGATAAGAGGCAGGGGAACTATGGCTACACCTTC. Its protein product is CSVDKRQGNYGYTF.

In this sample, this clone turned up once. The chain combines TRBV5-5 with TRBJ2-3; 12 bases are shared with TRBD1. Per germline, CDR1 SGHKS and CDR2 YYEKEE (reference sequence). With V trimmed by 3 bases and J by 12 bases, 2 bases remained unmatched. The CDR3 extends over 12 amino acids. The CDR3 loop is CASSSGQGAQYF. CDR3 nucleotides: TGTGCCAGCAGCTCGGGACAGGGGGCACAGTATTTT.

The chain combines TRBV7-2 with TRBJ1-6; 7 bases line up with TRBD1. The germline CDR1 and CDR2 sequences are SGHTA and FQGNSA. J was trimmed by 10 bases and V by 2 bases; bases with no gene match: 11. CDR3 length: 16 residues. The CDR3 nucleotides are TGTGCCAGCAGCTTACAGGGAGACAGGGTCGGATCACCCCTCCACTTT. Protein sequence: CASSLQGDRVGSPLHF.

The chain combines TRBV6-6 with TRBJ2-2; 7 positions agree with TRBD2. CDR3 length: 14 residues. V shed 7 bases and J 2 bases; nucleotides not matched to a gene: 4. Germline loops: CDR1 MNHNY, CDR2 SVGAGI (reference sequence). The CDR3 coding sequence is TGTGCCAGCAAGGGAGGGAAAAACACCGGGGAGCTGTTTTTT. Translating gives CASKGGKNTGELFF.

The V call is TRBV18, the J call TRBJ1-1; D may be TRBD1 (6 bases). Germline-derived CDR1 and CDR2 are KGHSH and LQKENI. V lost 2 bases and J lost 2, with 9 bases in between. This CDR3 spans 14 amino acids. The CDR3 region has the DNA TGTGCCAGCTCACCATCACAGGGAAACACTGAAGCTTTCTTT. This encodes CASSPSQGNTEAFF.

The CDR3 protein is CASSPQGFTAPSPLHF. CDR3 DNA sequence: TGTGCCAGCAGCCCGCAGGGTTTTACAGCCCCATCACCCCTCCACTTT. The chain couples TRBV7-9 to TRBJ1-6, with D possibly TRBD1 on 5 matching bases. Per germline, CDR1 SEHNR and CDR2 FQNEAQ (reference sequence). The V end lost 5 bases, the J end lost 10 bases, and 21 bases lay between the germline ends. The CDR3 length is 16 residues.

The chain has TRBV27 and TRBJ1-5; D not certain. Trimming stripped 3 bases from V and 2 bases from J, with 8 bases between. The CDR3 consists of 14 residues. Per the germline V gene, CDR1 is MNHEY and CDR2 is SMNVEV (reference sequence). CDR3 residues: CASSLREGNQPQHF. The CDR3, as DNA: TGTGCCAGCAGTTTGCGGGAGGGCAATCAGCCCCAGCATTTT.

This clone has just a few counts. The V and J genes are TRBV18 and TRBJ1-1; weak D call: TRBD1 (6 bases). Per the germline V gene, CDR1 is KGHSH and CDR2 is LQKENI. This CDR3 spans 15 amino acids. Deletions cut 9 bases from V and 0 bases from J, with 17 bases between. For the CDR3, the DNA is TGTGCCAGTTCAGGGGAATGGGGCATGAACACTGAAGCTTTCTTT. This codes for CASSGEWGMNTEAFF.

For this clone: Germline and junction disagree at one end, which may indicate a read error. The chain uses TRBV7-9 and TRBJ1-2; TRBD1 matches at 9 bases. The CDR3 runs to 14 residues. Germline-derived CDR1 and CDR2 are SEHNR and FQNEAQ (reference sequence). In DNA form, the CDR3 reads TGTGCCAGCAGTCGAGACCGGGACAGGGTGCTCATCGCCTTC. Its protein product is CASSRDRDRVLIAF.

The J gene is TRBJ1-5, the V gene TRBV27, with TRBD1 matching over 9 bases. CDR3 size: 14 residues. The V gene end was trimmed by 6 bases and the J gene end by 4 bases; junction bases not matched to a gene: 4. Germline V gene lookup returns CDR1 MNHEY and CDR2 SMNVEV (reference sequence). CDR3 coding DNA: TGTGCCAGCAGGGGGACAGGGAAGAATCAGCCCCAGCATTTT. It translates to CASRGTGKNQPQHF.

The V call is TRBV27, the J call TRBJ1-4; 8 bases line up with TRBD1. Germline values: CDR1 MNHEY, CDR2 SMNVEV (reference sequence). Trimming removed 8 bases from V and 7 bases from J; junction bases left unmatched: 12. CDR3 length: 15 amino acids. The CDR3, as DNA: TGTGCCAGCGGAAACAACGGACAGGGTGGTGAAAAACTGTTTTTT. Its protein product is CASGNNGQGGEKLFF.

The CDR3 here is CASSPRGGTGGKPQHF. The CDR3 DNA is TGTGCCAGCAGTCCACGGGGCGGGACAGGCGGGAAGCCCCAGCATTTT. J is TRBJ1-5 and V is TRBV27; 8 bases fit TRBD1. The CDR3 runs 16 residues. V shed 5 bases, J shed 8 bases, and the junction held 14 bases outside the gene matches. CDR1 is MNHEY and CDR2 is SMNVEV in the germline V gene (reference sequence).

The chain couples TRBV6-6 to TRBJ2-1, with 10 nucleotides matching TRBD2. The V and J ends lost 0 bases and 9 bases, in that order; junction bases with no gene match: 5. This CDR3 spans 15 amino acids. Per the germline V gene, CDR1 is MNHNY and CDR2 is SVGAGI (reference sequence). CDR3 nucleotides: TGTGCCAGCAGTTACTCGGGACTAGCGTTTAGTGAGCAGTTCTTC. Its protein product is CASSYSGLAFSEQFF.

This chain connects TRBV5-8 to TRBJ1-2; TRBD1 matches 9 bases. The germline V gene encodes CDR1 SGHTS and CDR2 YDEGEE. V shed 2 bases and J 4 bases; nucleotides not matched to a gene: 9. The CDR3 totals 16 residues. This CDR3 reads CASSFMEQGALYGYTF. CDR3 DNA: TGTGCCAGCAGCTTTATGGAACAGGGGGCTCTCTATGGCTACACCTTC. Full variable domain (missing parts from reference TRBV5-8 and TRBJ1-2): EAGVTQSPTHLIKTRGQQATLRCSPISGHTSVYWYQQALGLGLQFLLWYDEGEERNRGNFPPRFSGRQFPNYSSELNVNALELEDSALYLCASSFMEQGALYGYTFGSGTRLTVV.

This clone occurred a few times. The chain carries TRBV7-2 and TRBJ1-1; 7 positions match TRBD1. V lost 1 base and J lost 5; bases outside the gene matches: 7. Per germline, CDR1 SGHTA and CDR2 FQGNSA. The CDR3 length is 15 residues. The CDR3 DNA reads TGTGCCAGCAGCTTAGTCCCCGGACAGGCGACTGAAGCTTTCTTT. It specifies CASSLVPGQATEAFF. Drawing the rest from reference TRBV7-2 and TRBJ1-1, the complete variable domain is GAGVSQSPSNKVTEKGKDVELRCDPISGHTALYWYRQSLGQGLEFLIYFQGNSAPDKSGLPSDRFSAERTGGSVSTLTIQRTQQEDSAVYLCASSLVPGQATEAFFGQGTRLTVV.

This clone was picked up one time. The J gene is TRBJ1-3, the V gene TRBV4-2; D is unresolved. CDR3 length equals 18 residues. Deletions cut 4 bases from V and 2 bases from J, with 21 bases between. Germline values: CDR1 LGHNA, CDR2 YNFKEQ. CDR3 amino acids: CASSRGSRGIMAGNTIYF. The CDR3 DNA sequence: TGTGCCAGCAGCCGCGGGTCGCGCGGGATTATGGCTGGAAACACCATATATTTT.

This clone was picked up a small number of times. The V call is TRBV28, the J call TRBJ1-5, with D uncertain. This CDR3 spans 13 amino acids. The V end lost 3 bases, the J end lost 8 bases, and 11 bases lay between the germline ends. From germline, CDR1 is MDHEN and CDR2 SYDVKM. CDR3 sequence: CASSLEAVKPQHF. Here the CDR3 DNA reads TGTGCCAGCAGTTTGGAGGCAGTGAAGCCCCAGCATTTT.

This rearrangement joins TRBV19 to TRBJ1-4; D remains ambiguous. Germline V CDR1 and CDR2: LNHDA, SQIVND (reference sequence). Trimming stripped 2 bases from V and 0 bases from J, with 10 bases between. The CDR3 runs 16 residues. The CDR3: CASSIHSRATNEKLFF. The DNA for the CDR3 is TGTGCCAGTAGTATACACAGTCGTGCAACTAATGAAAAACTGTTTTTT.

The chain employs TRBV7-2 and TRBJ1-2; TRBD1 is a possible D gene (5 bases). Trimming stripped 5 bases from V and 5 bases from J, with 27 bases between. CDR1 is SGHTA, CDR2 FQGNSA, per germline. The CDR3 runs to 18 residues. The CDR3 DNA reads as TGTGCCAGCAGCATTAGTTGGGGGTCCCTGACGGGAGGGTATGGCTACACCTTC. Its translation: CASSISWGSLTGGYGYTF.

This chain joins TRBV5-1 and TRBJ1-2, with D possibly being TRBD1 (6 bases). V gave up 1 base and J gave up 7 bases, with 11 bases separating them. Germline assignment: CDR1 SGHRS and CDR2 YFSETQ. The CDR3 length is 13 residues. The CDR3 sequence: CASSLTAGVGYTF. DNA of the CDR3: TGCGCCAGCAGCTTGACGGCAGGGGTTGGCTACACCTTC.